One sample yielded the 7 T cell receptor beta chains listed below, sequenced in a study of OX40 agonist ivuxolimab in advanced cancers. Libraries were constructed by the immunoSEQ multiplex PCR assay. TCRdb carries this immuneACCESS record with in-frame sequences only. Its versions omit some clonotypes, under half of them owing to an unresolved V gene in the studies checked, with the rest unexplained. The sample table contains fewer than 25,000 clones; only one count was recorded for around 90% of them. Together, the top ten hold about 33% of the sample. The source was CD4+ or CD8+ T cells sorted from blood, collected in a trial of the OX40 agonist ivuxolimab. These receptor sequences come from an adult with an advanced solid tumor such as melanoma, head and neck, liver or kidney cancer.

CDR3 DNA: TGCGCCAGCAGCCAAGTGTACGGCAATGAAAAACTGTTTTTT. It yields the protein CASSQVYGNEKLFF. The V gene is TRBV4-3, the J gene TRBJ1-4, with unresolved D. Germline assignment: CDR1 LGHNA and CDR2 YSLEER. V shed 1 base and J shed 5 bases, with 8 bases lying between them. The CDR3 is 14 amino acids.

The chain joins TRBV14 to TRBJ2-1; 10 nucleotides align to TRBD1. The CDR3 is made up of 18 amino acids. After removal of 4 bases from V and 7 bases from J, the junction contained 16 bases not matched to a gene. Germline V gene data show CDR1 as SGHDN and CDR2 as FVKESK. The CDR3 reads CASSPRDRGIPLGNEQFF. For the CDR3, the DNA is TGTGCCAGCAGCCCACGGGACAGGGGAATCCCTCTAGGGAATGAGCAGTTCTTC.

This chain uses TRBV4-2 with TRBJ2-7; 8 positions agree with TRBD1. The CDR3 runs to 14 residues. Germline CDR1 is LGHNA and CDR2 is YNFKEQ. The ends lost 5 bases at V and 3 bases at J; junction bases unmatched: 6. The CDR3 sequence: CASSLTGVRYEQYF. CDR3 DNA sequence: TGTGCCAGCAGCTTGACAGGGGTTCGCTACGAGCAGTACTTC.

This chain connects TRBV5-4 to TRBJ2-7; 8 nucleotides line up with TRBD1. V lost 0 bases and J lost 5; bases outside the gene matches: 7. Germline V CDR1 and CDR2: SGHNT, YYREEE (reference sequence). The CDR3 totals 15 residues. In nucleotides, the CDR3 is TGTGCCAGCAGCTTGGCTACAGGGGGAAGAAACGAGCAGTACTTC. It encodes CASSLATGGRNEQYF.

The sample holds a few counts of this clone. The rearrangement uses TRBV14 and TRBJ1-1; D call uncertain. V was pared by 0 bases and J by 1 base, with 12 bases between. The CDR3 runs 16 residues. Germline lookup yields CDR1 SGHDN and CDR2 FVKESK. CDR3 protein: CASSQDYRPWNTEAFF. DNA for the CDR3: TGTGCCAGCAGCCAAGATTACAGACCCTGGAACACTGAAGCTTTCTTT.

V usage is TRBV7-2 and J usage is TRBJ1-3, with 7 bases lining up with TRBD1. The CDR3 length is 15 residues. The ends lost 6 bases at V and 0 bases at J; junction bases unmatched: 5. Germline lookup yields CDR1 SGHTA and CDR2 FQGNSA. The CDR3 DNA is TGTGCCAGCAGTGGACAGGCCCACTCTGGAAACACCATATATTTT. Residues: CASSGQAHSGNTIYF. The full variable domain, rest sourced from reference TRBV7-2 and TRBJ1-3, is GAGVSQSPSNKVTEKGKDVELRCDPISGHTALYWYRQSLGQGLEFLIYFQGNSAPDKSGLPSDRFSAERTGGSVSTLTIQRTQQEDSAVYLCASSGQAHSGNTIYFGEGSWLTVV.

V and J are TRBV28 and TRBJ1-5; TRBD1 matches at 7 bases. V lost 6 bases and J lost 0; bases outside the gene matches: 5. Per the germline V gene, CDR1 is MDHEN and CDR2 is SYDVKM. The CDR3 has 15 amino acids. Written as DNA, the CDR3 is TGTGCCAGCAGATCGGGACAGTTTAGCAATCAGCCCCAGCATTTT. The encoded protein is CASRSGQFSNQPQHF.